This paragraph covers one TCR beta chain sequence. Its antigen remains undetermined. It has no much larger one-base neighbor in the sample; base qualities were not kept. This sample was included in a study of blood T cell repertoires in COVID-19 (dated by TCRdb to 2020 to 2021). Context from the whole study: Samples from collaborators originated in the United States, Italy and Spain and spanned both the acute and convalescent phases of COVID-19. The material from the prospective study consisted of cDNA or gDNA derived from T cells, B-cell-depleted T cells, or PBMCs. Subjects who had been exposed to COVID-19, were actively infected with it, or had recovered from it provided the deeply sampled blood TCRbeta repertoires that made up the dataset. The repertoires were released in a freely available public database meant as a resource for research on the immune response to SARS-CoV-2. The samples were drawn from the first 160 participants of the ongoing ImmuneRACE study and from 1,254 subjects provided by 6 global collaborators. Nearly every sample came with metadata listing a de-identified subject ID, COVID-19 status, age in years and sex. HLA class I and class II types, where available, came from metadata supplied by the sample provider rather than from assay-based typing.

Participants in the prospective study were enrolled through a virtual design, were aged 18 to 89 years, and lived in about two dozen United States geographic areas. Cohort assignment in the prospective study relied on participant-reported clinical history from a screening survey and a study questionnaire. Each participant in the prospective study had whole blood, serum and a nasopharyngeal or oropharyngeal swab collected by mobile phlebotomists. Participants in the prospective study had the option to provide additional blood draws and questionnaires over a roughly 2-month period. Before DNA extraction, blood samples from the prospective study were shipped at room temperature or frozen. What the study reported, not specific to this receptor: How much clinical and demographic metadata was included differed by source and by participant, and the metadata was provided uncurated.

V was cut back by 5 bases and J by 5 bases, leaving a gap of 16 bases between them. Sequences SGDLS (CDR1) and YYNGEE (CDR2) are obtained from the germline V gene. The CDR3 starts with the cysteine, ends with the phenylalanine, and has 15 residues. The read is trimmed to its CDR3 DNA, 45 bases read in frame from base 1. The immunoSEQ Assay, a bias-controlled multiplex PCR, was used to amplify TCRbeta CDR3 regions from genomic DNA. The original pipeline was this. Within the assay, amplification of reference gene primers was used to estimate how many nucleated cells each sample contained. Sequence reads were collapsed and filtered to measure the absolute abundance of every unique TCRbeta CDR3 rearrangement. Productive Simpson clonality was computed per sample as the square root of Simpson's diversity index over productive rearrangements. This immuneACCESS table, as held by TCRdb, lists in-frame sequences with V and J called but not all clones. Of the missing ones, under half trace to an unresolved V gene in checked studies; the others have no known cause. V and J calls and clone size are as listed in that table; D and trimming were resolved from the DNA. The sample data list approximately 200,000 clones, and 89% of these were observed just once. The biggest ten clones account for around 2.3% of the sample.

The source of this sequence is a woman aged 40 to 49 with acute COVID-19. The V and J genes are TRBV9 and TRBJ2-2; TRBD2 could be the D gene, as 6 bases match. The sample taken for sequencing was PBMCs or T cells enriched from blood (not recorded which). CDR3 loop: CASSPGGAGTGELFF. The sequence in DNA is TGTGCCAGCAGTCCCGGCGGGGCCGGTACCGGGGAGCTGTTTTTT. With the rest looked up from the reference TRBV9 and TRBJ2-2 genes rather than sequenced, the full variable domain is DSGVTQTPKHLITATGQRVTLRCSPRSGDLSVYWYQQSLDQGLQFLIQYYNGEERAKGNILERFSAQQFPDLHSELNLSSLELGDSALYFCASSPGGAGTGELFFGEGSRLTVL.